The 17 T cell receptor beta chains below all came from one sample that was sequenced in a study of OX40 agonist ivuxolimab in advanced cancers. Clones were read by immunoSEQ multiplex PCR, and TCRdb kept only the in-frame ones, dropping some. The data show around 150,000 clones, 85% to 95% seen once. The specimen comprised CD4+ or CD8+ T cells sorted from blood, sampled in a trial of the OX40 agonist ivuxolimab. The receptors were sampled from an adult with an advanced solid tumor such as melanoma, head and neck, liver or kidney cancer.

The table lists this clone with a count of one. V and J are TRBV25-1 and TRBJ1-3; D is unresolved. Trimming took off 5 bases at V and 1 base at J, with 15 bases between the two ends. The germline CDR1 and CDR2 sequences are MGHDK and SYGVNS. The CDR3 is 16 residues long. Written as DNA, the CDR3 is TGTGCCAGCAGTAATTCAGCCGGCACTTCTGGAAACACCATATATTTT. Protein sequence: CASSNSAGTSGNTIYF.

J is TRBJ2-5 and V is TRBV19, with 14 nucleotides matching TRBD2. The CDR3 totals 17 residues. Trimming took 7 bases from V and 5 from J; bases not matched to a gene: 12. Germline V CDR1 and CDR2: LNHDA, SQIVND (reference sequence). The CDR3 loop reads CASTTRLAGGPSETQYF. The CDR3 DNA is TGTGCCAGTACCACCCGACTAGCGGGAGGGCCCTCGGAGACCCAGTACTTC.

This clone has more than one count but fewer than ten. The V and J genes are TRBV20-1 and TRBJ2-5; D gene unclear. Germline CDR1 DFQATT, CDR2 SNEGSKA (reference sequence). The CDR3 totals 10 residues. V was cut by 5 bases and J by 3 bases, with 4 bases left in between. The CDR3 nucleotides are TGCAGTGCTGAGAAAGAGACCCAGTACTTC. The encoded protein is CSAEKETQYF.

The V call is TRBV5-5, the J call TRBJ2-1; 10 nucleotides match TRBD2. The V gene's germline CDR1 is SGHKS and CDR2 YYEKEE (reference sequence). The CDR3 is made up of 17 amino acids. J lost 7 bases, V lost 5 bases, and 15 bases had no gene match. The CDR3 DNA reads as TGTGCCAGCAGTCTCCCGGGCCTAGCGGGAGTGGGGAATGAGCAGTTCTTC. This gives the protein CASSLPGLAGVGNEQFF.

The V gene is TRBV11-3, the J gene TRBJ2-2; perhaps D is TRBD1 or TRBD2 (5 bases each). CDR3 size: 18 residues. Germline values: CDR1 SGHNT, CDR2 YENEEA. V lost 4 bases to trimming and J lost 5 bases, with 23 bases between them. This chain's CDR3 is CASSSGPSRGVGTGELFF. The CDR3 DNA reads TGTGCCAGCAGCTCGGGCCCAAGTCGGGGCGTGGGGACCGGGGAGCTGTTTTTT.

V usage is TRBV6-4 and J usage is TRBJ2-1; 8 nucleotides line up with TRBD2. Germline CDR1 reads MRHNA; CDR2 reads SNTAGT. The CDR3 length is 15 residues. The ends lost 3 bases at V and 15 bases at J; junction bases unmatched: 16. This CDR3 is CASSERGWDGRAPFF. CDR3 bases: TGTGCCAGCAGTGAGAGGGGTTGGGACGGGAGGGCCCCGTTCTTC.

The rearrangement joins TRBV5-1 to TRBJ2-2; 8 positions match TRBD2. The CDR3 consists of 16 residues. The J segment lost 7 bases and the V segment lost 4 bases, leaving 12 bases of the junction unmatched. Germline-derived CDR1 and CDR2 are SGHRS and YFSETQ. CDR3 nucleotide sequence: TGCGCCAGCAGCCGGCGGGGGGAGGGCCCCGGCGGGGAGCTGTTTTTT. Its translation is CASSRRGEGPGGELFF.

The chain couples TRBV7-8 to TRBJ1-2, with D possibly matching TRBD1 (6 bases). V was shortened by 7 bases and J by 4 bases, with 13 bases between the two germline ends. Germline values: CDR1 SGHVS, CDR2 FQNEAQ. CDR3 size: 13 residues. The CDR3 DNA reads as TGTGCCAGCAAGGGAACAGGGAGCTATGGCTACACCTTC. Its translation is CASKGTGSYGYTF.

V gene TRBV29-1 combines with J gene TRBJ2-7, with TRBD1 identical over 11 bases. The germline V gene has CDR1 SQVTM and CDR2 ANQGSEA. The CDR3 runs to 14 residues. The V gene end was trimmed by 3 bases and the J gene end by 3 bases; junction bases not matched to a gene: 4. CDR3 sequence: CSVESGTGGYEQYF. In DNA, the CDR3 is TGCAGCGTTGAGTCGGGGACAGGGGGCTACGAGCAGTACTTC.

This clone came up once. The genes are TRBV5-4 and TRBJ1-2; D is possibly TRBD1 (6 bases). The CDR3 runs 13 residues. Per the germline V gene, CDR1 is SGHNT and CDR2 is YYREEE (reference sequence). Trimming left V 2 bases short and J 8 bases short, with 13 bases between. The CDR3 DNA reads as TGTGCCAGCAGCTTCGGGGCAGGGGAAGGCTACACCTTC. Translated: CASSFGAGEGYTF.

This sequence joins TRBV4-1 and TRBJ2-1; a possible D gene is TRBD1 (6 bases). CDR1 is MGHRA and CDR2 is YSYEKL in the germline V gene. The CDR3 sequence is 16 residues long. Trimming cost V 4 bases and J 7 bases, with 20 bases left between them. DNA for the CDR3: TGCGCCAGCAGCCCCGGACAGTTTTCGAGGGGGAATGAGCAGTTCTTC. Protein product: CASSPGQFSRGNEQFF.

This chain joins TRBV4-3 and TRBJ1-2; 7 nucleotides align to TRBD1. CDR1 LGHNA and CDR2 YSLEER come from the germline V gene. The CDR3 covers 15 residues. With 3 bases clipped from V and 8 bases from J, the junction kept 12 bases outside the gene matches. The CDR3 sequence is CASSQDRALRGGYTF. Written as DNA, the CDR3 is TGCGCCAGCAGCCAGGACCGAGCCCTCAGGGGGGGCTACACCTTC.

V usage is TRBV30 and J usage is TRBJ1-4; D unclear. The V end was cut by 1 base, the J end by 8 bases, with 8 bases between. The germline V gene encodes CDR1 GTSNPN and CDR2 SVGIG (reference sequence). There are 12 residues in the CDR3. CDR3 nucleotides: TGTGCCTGGAGTGACCTTTCGGAAAAACTGTTTTTT. Protein product: CAWSDLSEKLFF.

The chain is built from TRBV19 and TRBJ1-1, with 9 bases fitting TRBD1. V lost 6 bases to trimming and J lost 3 bases; unmatched junction nucleotides: 5. This CDR3 has 14 residues. Looked up from germline, CDR1 is LNHDA and CDR2 is SQIVND (reference sequence). CDR3 protein: CASRGTGQDTEAFF. As DNA, the CDR3 is TGTGCCAGTAGGGGGACAGGGCAGGACACTGAAGCTTTCTTT.

The chain combines TRBV21-1 with TRBJ1-4; the table's D call, TRBD1, was not checked against the DNA. TRBV21-1 is marked as a pseudogene. This CDR3 is built from 18 residues. The CDR3, as DNA: TGTGCCAGCAGCAAAGCCTTGGGGCAGGGGGTTGACTTTGAAAAACTGTTTTTT. The encoded protein is CASSKALGQGVDFEKLFF.

CDR3 sequence (DNA): TGTGCCAGCAGTCGGACAGTCCGGGGCTACACCTTC. It yields the protein CASSRTVRGYTF. V and J are TRBV28 and TRBJ1-2, with D perhaps matching TRBD1 (6 bases). V shed 5 bases and J shed 8 bases, with 12 bases lying between them. CDR1 is MDHEN, CDR2 SYDVKM, per germline. The CDR3 is 12 residues long.

Regarding this clone: An end of the junction differs from the germline gene, which may be a read error. V and J are TRBV5-8 and TRBJ2-3, with a possible D match to TRBD2 (5 bases). The CDR3 is made up of 15 amino acids. Germline V gene data show CDR1 as SGHTS and CDR2 as YDEGEE. The CDR3 is CASSLAQPSRDTQYF. In nucleotides, the CDR3 is TGTGCCAGCAGCTTGGCACAGCCTAGCAGAGATACGCAGTATTTT.